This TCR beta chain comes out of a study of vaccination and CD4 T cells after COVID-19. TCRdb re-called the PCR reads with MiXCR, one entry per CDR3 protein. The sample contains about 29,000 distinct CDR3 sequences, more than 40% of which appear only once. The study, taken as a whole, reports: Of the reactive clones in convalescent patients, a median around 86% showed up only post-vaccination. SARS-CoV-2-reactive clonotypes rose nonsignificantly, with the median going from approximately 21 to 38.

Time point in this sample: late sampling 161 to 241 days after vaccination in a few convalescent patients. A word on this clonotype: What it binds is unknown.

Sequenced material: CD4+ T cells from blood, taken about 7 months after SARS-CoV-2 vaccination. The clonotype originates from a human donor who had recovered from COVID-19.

CDR3 in amino acids: CAISERLAGGQETQYF. The CDR3, as DNA: TGTGCCATCAGTGAGAGGCTAGCGGGTGGGCAAGAGACCCAGTACTTC. The V and J genes are TRBV10-3 and TRBJ2-5, with 8 bases identical to TRBD2. The CDR3 extends over 16 amino acids. V shed 2 bases and J 2 bases; nucleotides not matched to a gene: 7. Per the germline V gene, CDR1 is ENHRY and CDR2 is SYGVKD.